Following are 23 T cell receptor beta chains from one sample sequenced in a study of shared clonotypes between healthy human individuals. CD8 cells classed as naive were CD45RO-negative and positively selected for CCR7, excluding terminally differentiated effector memory CD45RA+ cells. The protocol was immunoSEQ multiplex PCR, while the TCRdb copy is restricted to in-frame clones and leaves out a portion. This sample has roughly 2,000,000 clones, with about 95% found just once. Sequenced: naive CD8+ T cells sorted from blood. The receptor set was obtained from a young man in good health.

The chain uses TRBV27 and TRBJ1-2, with TRBD1 matching over 9 bases. The CDR3 length is 19 residues. J gave up 4 bases and V 5 bases, and 20 bases lay outside the gene matches. From germline, CDR1 is MNHEY and CDR2 SMNVEV (reference sequence). CDR3 in amino acids: CASSLFARTGAAVGYGYTF. In DNA form, the CDR3 reads TGTGCCAGCAGTCTGTTCGCTAGGACAGGGGCCGCAGTAGGCTATGGCTACACCTTC.

The chain uses TRBV30 and TRBJ2-3; D possibly uses TRBD1 or TRBD2 (5 bases each). V lost 2 bases and J lost 2, with 14 bases in between. CDR3 length equals 15 residues. The germline V gene encodes CDR1 GTSNPN and CDR2 SVGIG (reference sequence). The CDR3 spells CAWSSTGTPTDTQYF. The CDR3 nucleotides are TGTGCCTGGAGTAGCACCGGGACCCCCACAGATACGCAGTATTTT.

V gene TRBV5-6 combines with J gene TRBJ2-1; D might be TRBD1 (6 bases). CDR3 length: 14 amino acids. Germline V gene data show CDR1 as SGHDT and CDR2 as YYEEEE. Trimming took 0 bases from V and 6 from J, leaving 10 bases between them. CDR3 nucleotides: TGTGCCAGCAGCTTGGGGGACACCGCCAATGAGCAGTTCTTC. Amino acid sequence: CASSLGDTANEQFF.

This clone was seen once. V and J are TRBV7-9 and TRBJ1-5; the D gene is possibly TRBD1 (6 bases). With 5 bases removed from V and 1 base from J, the gap between germline ends came to 9 bases. The CDR3 loop spans 14 amino acids. The V gene's germline CDR1 is SEHNR and CDR2 FQNEAQ (reference sequence). CDR3 residues: CASSATGSNQPQHF. In nucleotides, the CDR3 is TGTGCCAGCAGCGCAACAGGGAGCAATCAGCCCCAGCATTTT.

The V gene is TRBV7-2, the J gene TRBJ2-7; D may be TRBD2 (6 bases). V lost 1 base, J lost 4 bases, and 14 bases lay in between. Germline V lookup: CDR1 SGHTA, CDR2 FQGNSA. CDR3 length: 15 amino acids. The CDR3 is CASSLDGTVQYEQYF. Written as DNA, the CDR3 is TGTGCCAGCAGCTTAGATGGGACTGTTCAGTACGAGCAGTACTTC.

The chain uses TRBV7-6 and TRBJ2-1; no firm D call. V was cut by 2 bases and J by 9 bases, with 8 bases left in between. The V gene's germline CDR1 is SGHVS and CDR2 FNYEAQ. The CDR3 runs to 12 residues. CDR3 amino acids: CASSLLESEQFF. The CDR3 nucleotides are TGTGCCAGCAGCTTACTAGAGAGTGAGCAGTTCTTC.

The rearrangement joins TRBV5-6 to TRBJ2-3; D remains unclear. Trimming stripped 4 bases from V and 1 base from J, with 16 bases between. CDR1 SGHDT and CDR2 YYEEEE come from the germline V gene. The CDR3 is 16 amino acids. The DNA of the CDR3 is TGTGCCAGCAGCCCCCTTTTACAACCGGGCACAGATACGCAGTATTTT. Protein sequence: CASSPLLQPGTDTQYF. The complete variable domain, with remaining parts taken from reference TRBV5-6 and TRBJ2-3, reads DAGVTQSPTHLIKTRGQQVTLRCSPKSGHDTVSWYQQALGQGPQFIFQYYEEEERQRGNFPDRFSGHQFPNYSSELNVNALLLGDSALYLCASSPLLQPGTDTQYFGPGTRLTVL.

CDR3 in amino acids: CASSYDGNNEKLFF. CDR3 sequence (DNA): TGTGCCAGCAGCTACGACGGAAATAATGAAAAACTGTTTTTT. The V gene is TRBV13, the J gene TRBJ1-4; D uncertain. The CDR3 loop spans 14 amino acids. The V end lost 4 bases, the J end lost 4 bases, and 10 bases lay between the germline ends. Germline CDR1 is PRHDT and CDR2 is FYEKMQ (reference sequence).

This rearrangement joins TRBV9 to TRBJ2-7; D might be TRBD2 (6 bases). The V and J ends lost 0 bases and 4 bases respectively, with 14 bases between them. The CDR3 loop spans 15 amino acids. CDR1 is SGDLS and CDR2 is YYNGEE in the germline V gene. Here the CDR3 DNA reads TGTGCCAGCAGCGTAGATGCGGGGTTTTCGTACGAGCAGTACTTC. Translating gives CASSVDAGFSYEQYF.

The chain combines TRBV9 with TRBJ2-5; perhaps TRBD2 as D (6 bases). This CDR3 contains 15 residues. V was clipped by 0 bases and J by 5 bases, with 14 bases between them. Germline CDR1 is SGDLS and CDR2 is YYNGEE. DNA for the CDR3: TGTGCCAGCAGCGTAGGGCCTAGCGATTCGGAGACCCAGTACTTC. This translates into CASSVGPSDSETQYF.

The gene calls are TRBV6-1 and TRBJ1-3; no clear D. The germline gives CDR1 MNHNS, CDR2 SASEGT. The CDR3 spans 15 residues. Trimming took off 2 bases at V and 0 bases at J, with 8 bases between the two ends. CDR3 nucleotides: TGTGCCAGCAGTGAACTCCACCTCTCTGGAAACACCATATATTTT. Its translation: CASSELHLSGNTIYF.

Concerning this clone: Other DNA sequences in this sample translate to the same CDR3. The J gene is TRBJ2-7, the V gene TRBV7-9, with D unclear. Trimming took 6 bases from V and 6 from J, leaving 6 bases between them. Germline loops: CDR1 SEHNR, CDR2 FQNEAQ (reference sequence). CDR3 length: 10 residues. The CDR3 region has the DNA TGTGCCAGCAGTTTAACCGAGCAGTACTTC. Amino acid sequence: CASSLTEQYF.

Turning to this clone: This same CDR3 is encoded by further DNA sequences in the sample. The V gene is TRBV9, the J gene TRBJ2-7; D gene ambiguous. Germline CDR1 is SGDLS and CDR2 is YYNGEE. The CDR3 sequence is 14 residues long. Trimming took 0 bases from V and 0 from J, leaving 7 bases between them. As DNA, the CDR3 is TGTGCCAGCAGCGTAGGAGTGAGCTCCTACGAGCAGTACTTC. Protein sequence: CASSVGVSSYEQYF.

About this clone itself: Within the sample, other DNA sequences also encode this same CDR3. The chain employs TRBV27 and TRBJ2-7; possible D gene TRBD2, 7 bases. The V end was cut by 3 bases, the J end by 3 bases, with 9 bases between. CDR3 length equals 13 residues. Germline assignment: CDR1 MNHEY and CDR2 SMNVEV (reference sequence). The CDR3 loop reads CASSFRGGYEQYF. CDR3 DNA: TGTGCCAGCAGTTTTAGGGGGGGCTACGAGCAGTACTTC.

V usage is TRBV7-9 and J usage is TRBJ2-1; D may be TRBD1 or TRBD2 (5 bases each). Trimming cost V 5 bases and J 4 bases, with 15 bases left between them. Per germline, CDR1 SEHNR and CDR2 FQNEAQ (reference sequence). The CDR3 has 15 amino acids. The CDR3, as DNA: TGTGCCAGCAGCGTTATTCCCGGGGCGTACAATGAGCAGTTCTTC. Translating gives CASSVIPGAYNEQFF.

The V call is TRBV4-1, the J call TRBJ2-3; a weak D match, TRBD1 (5 bases). CDR1 and CDR2 (germline): MGHRA, YSYEKL. CDR3 length equals 16 residues. V lost 1 base and J lost 6, with 17 bases in between. The CDR3 sequence is CASSQGTGYPPDTQYF. The CDR3 DNA follows: TGCGCCAGCAGCCAAGGCACAGGTTATCCTCCGGATACGCAGTATTTT.

The chain carries TRBV27 and TRBJ2-7, with TRBD1 identical over 7 bases. The germline V gene encodes CDR1 MNHEY and CDR2 SMNVEV (reference sequence). This CDR3 is built from 15 residues. The ends lost 5 bases at V and 4 bases at J; junction bases unmatched: 11. The CDR3 region is CASSAPGTALYEQYF. Written as DNA, the CDR3 is TGTGCCAGCAGTGCTCCCGGGACAGCCCTATACGAGCAGTACTTC.

V and J are TRBV7-3 and TRBJ1-5, with no clear D. V gave up 2 bases and J gave up 0 bases, with 11 bases separating them. The CDR3 consists of 16 residues. The germline V gene encodes CDR1 SGHTA and CDR2 FQGTGA. DNA for the CDR3: TGTGCCAGCAGCTTAGCGGGAGGCAGTAGCAATCAGCCCCAGCATTTT. This codes for CASSLAGGSSNQPQHF.

The V call is TRBV5-1, the J call TRBJ2-1; possible D gene TRBD1, 6 bases. This CDR3 region has 15 residues. V was cut by 4 bases and J by 0 bases, with 11 bases left in between. Per germline, CDR1 SGHRS and CDR2 YFSETQ. The CDR3 coding sequence is TGCGCCAGCAGCCCCCGGGACATCTCCTACAATGAGCAGTTCTTC. Its protein is CASSPRDISYNEQFF.

This sequence joins TRBV4-1 and TRBJ2-7, with D perhaps TRBD1 (6 bases). Trimming took 1 base from V and 4 from J, leaving 14 bases between them. Germline CDR1 MGHRA, CDR2 YSYEKL. CDR3 length: 15 amino acids. This CDR3 reads CASSQGRGLNYEQYF. In DNA, the CDR3 is TGCGCCAGCAGCCAAGGCAGGGGTCTCAATTACGAGCAGTACTTC.

The chain combines TRBV6-5 with TRBJ1-1, with 7 nucleotides matching TRBD1. This CDR3 comprises 15 residues. In germline, CDR1 is MNHEY, CDR2 SVGAGI. The V segment lost 6 bases and the J segment 0 bases; nucleotides outside the gene matches: 7. DNA for the CDR3: TGTGCCAGCAGCCCGGGACAGACTATGAACACTGAAGCTTTCTTT. The encoded protein is CASSPGQTMNTEAFF.

The chain couples TRBV28 to TRBJ2-2, with unresolved D. This CDR3 has 17 amino acids. From germline, CDR1 is MDHEN and CDR2 SYDVKM. The V end was cut by 6 bases, the J end by 0 bases, with 17 bases between. The CDR3 nucleotides are TGTGCCAGCAGCACTTTTCAAACCATTTCGAACACCGGGGAGCTGTTTTTT. Translating it yields CASSTFQTISNTGELFF.

Concerning this clone itself: The same CDR3 also results from other DNA sequences found in this sample. The chain carries TRBV9 and TRBJ1-1; TRBD1 might be the D (6 bases). V lost 0 bases, J lost 0 bases, and 9 bases lay in between. Germline loops: CDR1 SGDLS, CDR2 YYNGEE. CDR3 length equals 15 residues. CDR3 bases: TGTGCCAGCAGCGTAGAAGGACAGCTGAACACTGAAGCTTTCTTT. It is translated as CASSVEGQLNTEAFF.